These T cell receptor beta chains were read from a single sample in a study of T-cell reconstitution after alpha-beta-depleted transplantation in children. TCRdb independently ran MiXCR on the PCR reads; one entry per CDR3 protein. Altogether about 580,000 distinct CDR3 sequences are present, approximately 22% being singletons, with the ten largest covering 13% to 15%. Sequences were derived from PBMCs, mostly from graft donor cells, sampled 360 days after TCRalphabeta/CD19-depleted stem cell transplant. These receptors were obtained from a boy under two years old who had a stem cell transplant for acute myeloid leukemia, so the T cells may come from the graft donor. CDR3s include the opening cysteine and the closing phenylalanine or tryptophan. A D gene is named only where the DNA matches it firmly. Expanded clones are given a class, and other clones once, few, many or no size at all.

DNA,CDR3,V,J,size,D
TGCAGTGCCCCCCGACAGGCAAGACTAGGCTATGGCTACACCTTC,CSAPRQARLGYGYTF,TRBV20-1,TRBJ1-2,NA,NA
TGCGCCAGCAGCCAAGTAAGGGAGGACTATGGCTACACCTTC,CASSQVREDYGYTF,TRBV4-1,TRBJ1-2,few,NA
TGCAGTGCTTGCCCTCCATTGAACACTGAAGCTTTCTTT,CSACPPLNTEAFF,TRBV20-1,TRBJ1-1,NA,NA
TGTGCCAGCAGCTTGGACCTTTTGCGGGGGGGACGTAATGAGCAGTTCTTC,CASSLDLLRGGRNEQFF,TRBV5-5,TRBJ2-1,few,TRBD2
TGCAGTGCCACGACAGGGGTTGGCATTCAGTACTTC,CSATTGVGIQYF,TRBV20-1,TRBJ2-4,few,TRBD1
TGTGCCAGCAGCTTAAACGACAGAAGGGACGGCTCCTACGAGCAGTACTTC,CASSLNDRRDGSYEQYF,TRBV7-9,TRBJ2-7,many,NA
TGTGCCAGCAGCTTGGGGCCGACTAGCGGGGTAAAGACCCAGTACTTC,CASSLGPTSGVKTQYF,TRBV5-6,TRBJ2-5,NA,TRBD2
TGTGCCAGCAGCGAAGGTCGGACGGCCGCGAACACCGGGGAGCTGTTTTTT,CASSEGRTAANTGELFF,TRBV7-2,TRBJ2-2,few,NA
TGTGCCAGCACCCGGGCGAGGGGACTAGCGGAAGAGACCCAGTACTTC,CASTRARGLAEETQYF,TRBV12-3/TRBV12-4,TRBJ2-5,many,TRBD2
TGCAGTGCTAGAGAGGACAGGGAGGCAGATACGCAGTATTTT,CSAREDREADTQYF,TRBV20-1,TRBJ2-3,NA,TRBD1
TGTGCCAGCAGTTACTCGGGATTAACTGGCGGGGGGGCGGAGCAAGAGACCCAGTACTTC,CASSYSGLTGGGAEQETQYF,TRBV6-2/TRBV6-3,TRBJ2-5,few,TRBD2
TGTACAATGGGGGGTACAGGGATCCCCTACGAGCAGTACTTC,CTMGGTGIPYEQYF,TRBV21-1,TRBJ2-7,NA,NA
TGTGCCAGCAGCGAGGGACAGGGTCCTGGCTACACCTTC,CASSEGQGPGYTF,TRBV7-9,TRBJ1-2,NA,TRBD1
TGCAGTGCTAGAGGGGGGACGTACAGTCTCCAAGAGACCCAGTACTTC,CSARGGTYSLQETQYF,TRBV20-1,TRBJ2-5,many,NA
TGCAGTGCTTTTACCACAGGGAGGCAAAACATTCAGTACTTC,CSAFTTGRQNIQYF,TRBV20-1,TRBJ2-4,NA,NA
TGTGCCTGGATGGGGCCGGATGAGCAGTTCTTC,CAWMGPDEQFF,TRBV30,TRBJ2-1,many,NA
TGCAGTGCTAGTGACAGGGGGCGCCCACCACGCACAGATACGCAGTATTTT,CSASDRGRPPRTDTQYF,TRBV20-1,TRBJ2-3,many,TRBD1
TGTGCCAGCAGACAGGGGGATGAGCAGTTCTTC,CASRQGDEQFF,TRBV6-5,TRBJ2-1,many,TRBD1
TGTGCCAGCAGCTTTCGCCGGGCCCCCGGTAACTTC,CASSFRRAPGNF,TRBV7-2,TRBJ2-5,few,NA
TGTGCCAGCAGTTATCTCGAGGGGGGACGCGCACCCCTCCACTTT,CASSYLEGGRAPLHF,TRBV6-5,TRBJ1-6,NA,NA
TGTGCCAGCAGTCCTCAAGGACAGGGATTTGAGGGGCAGCCCCAGCATTTT,CASSPQGQGFEGQPQHF,TRBV12-3/TRBV12-4,TRBJ1-5,NA,TRBD1
TGTGCCAGCAGTCCCATCCGGGACAGGGGCCACTACGAGCAGTACTTC,CASSPIRDRGHYEQYF,TRBV6-1,TRBJ2-7,NA,TRBD1
TGTGCCAGCAGCTTAGTGACCCTCTTATTAGGACTAGCCCACGAGACCCAGTACTTC,CASSLVTLLLGLAHETQYF,TRBV11-2,TRBJ2-5,many,TRBD2
TGCGCCAGCGTCTACGGCTATACGCAGTATTTT,CASVYGYTQYF,TRBV5-1,TRBJ2-3,many,NA
TGTGCCAGCAGTTGGGCGAGACCGGGAGGGCCCCAGCATTTT,CASSWARPGGPQHF,TRBV12-3/TRBV12-4,TRBJ1-5,NA,NA
TGTGCCAGCAGCCCAGGGAGGGGAGGGGAACTTTACAATGAGCAGTTCTTC,CASSPGRGGELYNEQFF,TRBV7-9,TRBJ2-1,few,TRBD2
TGTGCCACCAGTGATCTTGGCCTAAATGAGCAGTTCTTC,CATSDLGLNEQFF,TRBV24-1,TRBJ2-1,many,NA
TGTGCCAGCAGCTTAGGCCGGCAGAATAATTCACCCCTCCACTTT,CASSLGRQNNSPLHF,TRBV7-6,TRBJ1-6,few,NA
TGCGCCAGCAGCTTGTCCAGCGGAGACACTGAAGCTTTCTTT,CASSLSSGDTEAFF,TRBV5-1,TRBJ1-1,many,NA
TGCAGTGCTAGAGATGGTAGCGGGGGGGCCCGTGGGCAGTACTTC,CSARDGSGGARGQYF,TRBV20-1,TRBJ2-7,many,TRBD2
TGTGCCAGCAGCTCAAGAGGGGGGATAGGCAAAAACATTCAGTACTTC,CASSSRGGIGKNIQYF,TRBV7-6,TRBJ2-4,NA,NA
TGTGCCAGCAGCTTATGGTCGGGCACAGGGCGGAGTTATAGGTCCTATAATTCACCCCTCCACTTT,CASSLWSGTGRSYRSYNSPLHF,TRBV7-2,TRBJ1-6,once,NA
TGCAGTGCTAGAGGCGGGCTAGCGGGGTTACAAGAGACCCAGTACTTC,CSARGGLAGLQETQYF,TRBV20-1,TRBJ2-5,many,TRBD2
TGTGCCAGCAGTTACAGCTCAGGAGGCTACGAGCAGTACTTC,CASSYSSGGYEQYF,TRBV6-5,TRBJ2-7,NA,NA
TGCGCCAGCAGCCGGGACCTCAGCTCCTACAATGAGCAGTTCTTC,CASSRDLSSYNEQFF,TRBV5-1,TRBJ2-1,many,NA
TGTGCCAGCACTCCGAAAAGGACAGCCAACTACTACGAGCAGTACTTC,CASTPKRTANYYEQYF,TRBV9,TRBJ2-7,many,NA
TGTGCCAGCAATCGAGCAGGGGGCGAGGAAAAACTGTTTTTT,CASNRAGGEEKLFF,TRBV27,TRBJ1-4,few,TRBD1
TGCGCCAGCAGCCAAGATGGGGACGACTCTGGGGCCAACGTCCTGACTTTC,CASSQDGDDSGANVLTF,TRBV4-1,TRBJ2-6,few,NA
TGTGCCAGCAGTAAGGCGGGGAATGAGCAGTTCTTC,CASSKAGNEQFF,TRBV25-1,TRBJ2-1,many,NA
TGTGCCAGCAGCTCCTCGACTAGCGGGGGGGCCGCAGATACGCAGTATTTT,CASSSSTSGGAADTQYF,TRBV7-9,TRBJ2-3,many,TRBD2
TGCAGCGTTAAAGGGGAAGAGACCCAGTACTTC,CSVKGEETQYF,TRBV29-1,TRBJ2-5,many,NA
TGTGCCAGCAGCGTAGACGTGTTCCCCTATAATTCACCCCTCCACTTT,CASSVDVFPYNSPLHF,TRBV9,TRBJ1-6,few,NA
TGTGCCAGCAGTGAATATAAGGGCGATACGCAGTATTTT,CASSEYKGDTQYF,TRBV25-1,TRBJ2-3,NA,NA